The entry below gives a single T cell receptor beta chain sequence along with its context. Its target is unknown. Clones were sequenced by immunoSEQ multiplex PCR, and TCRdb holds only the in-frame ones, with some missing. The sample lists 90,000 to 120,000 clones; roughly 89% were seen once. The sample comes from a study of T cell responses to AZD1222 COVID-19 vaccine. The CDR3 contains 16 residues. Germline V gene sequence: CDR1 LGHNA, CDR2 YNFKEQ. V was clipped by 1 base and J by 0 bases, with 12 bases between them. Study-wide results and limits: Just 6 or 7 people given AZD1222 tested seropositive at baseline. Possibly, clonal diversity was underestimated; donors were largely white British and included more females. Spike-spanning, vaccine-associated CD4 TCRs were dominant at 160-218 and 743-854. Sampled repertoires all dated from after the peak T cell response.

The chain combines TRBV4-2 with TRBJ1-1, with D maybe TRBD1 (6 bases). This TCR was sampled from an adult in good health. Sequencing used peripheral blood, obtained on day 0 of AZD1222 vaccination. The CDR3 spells CASSQGAGEMNTEAFF. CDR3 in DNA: TGTGCCAGCAGCCAAGGGGCAGGGGAGATGAACACTGAAGCTTTCTTT.